This TCR beta chain was found in a study of control samples from healthy donors and cancer patients. The assay was immunoSEQ multiplex PCR, and TCRdb's table has in-frame clones only and misses some. The table records approximately 100,000 clones, around 88% of them present only once. This CDR3 contains 16 residues. CDR1 and CDR2 from the germline V gene are WSHSY and SAAADI. V dropped 2 bases and J dropped 1 base, with 14 bases sitting between them. Sample: blood. The chain employs TRBV10-2 and TRBJ2-5, with a possible D match to TRBD2 (6 bases). This receptor was identified in a man aged 25-40 years in good health. The CDR3 loop is CASSEPGTALQETQYF. In DNA form, the CDR3 reads TGCGCCAGCAGTGAGCCCGGGACTGCACTCCAAGAGACCCAGTACTTC.